Below, one TCR beta chain is given with its context. Its specificity is not known. The data originate from a study of cytomegalovirus exposure and HLA in healthy donors. As for the study in general: An early data release held some 85 million unique TCRs from HLA-typed donors. Study-level results: Later genetic work tied a missense DCLRE1C variant to beta-chain V and J trimming. Relative to equally common others, HLA-associated TCR beta chains showed greater clonal expansion in a later analysis. HLA-A and HLA-B allele assignments for most subjects were reportedly predicted accurately using TCR beta sequences.

PCR primers comprised 60 Vbeta and 13 Jbeta primers. Clones were sequenced by immunoSEQ multiplex PCR, and TCRdb holds only the in-frame ones, with some missing. The table has approximately 150,000 clones, more than 60% seen once. Per the germline V gene, CDR1 is LNHDA and CDR2 is SQIVND (reference sequence). The CDR3 totals 14 residues. J was trimmed by 6 bases and V by 5 bases; bases with no gene match: 5. This TCR derives from a woman aged 18-29 years in good health and CMV-seronegative. Sequences were obtained from PBMCs. V and J are TRBV19 and TRBJ2-5, with 11 nucleotides matching TRBD1. The CDR3 is CASSPGTGGKTQYF. Here the CDR3 DNA reads TGTGCCAGTAGTCCGGGGACAGGGGGAAAGACCCAGTACTTC.